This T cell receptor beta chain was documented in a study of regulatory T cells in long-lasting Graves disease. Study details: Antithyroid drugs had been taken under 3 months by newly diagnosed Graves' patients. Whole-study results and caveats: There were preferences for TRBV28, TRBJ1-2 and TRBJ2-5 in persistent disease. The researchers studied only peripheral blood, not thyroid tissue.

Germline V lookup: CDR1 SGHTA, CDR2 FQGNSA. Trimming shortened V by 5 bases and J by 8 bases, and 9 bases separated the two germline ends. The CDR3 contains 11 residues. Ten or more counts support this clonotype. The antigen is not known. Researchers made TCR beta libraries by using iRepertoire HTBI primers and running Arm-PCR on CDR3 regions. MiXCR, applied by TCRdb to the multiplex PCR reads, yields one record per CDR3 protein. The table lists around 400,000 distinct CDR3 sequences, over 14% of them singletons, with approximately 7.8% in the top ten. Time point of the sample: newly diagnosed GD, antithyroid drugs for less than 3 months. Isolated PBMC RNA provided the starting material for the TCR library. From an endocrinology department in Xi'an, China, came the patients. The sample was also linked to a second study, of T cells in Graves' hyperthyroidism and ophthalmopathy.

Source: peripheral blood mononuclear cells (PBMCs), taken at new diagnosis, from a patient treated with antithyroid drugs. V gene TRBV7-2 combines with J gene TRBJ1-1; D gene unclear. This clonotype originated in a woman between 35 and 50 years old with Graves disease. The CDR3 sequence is CASSHGREAFF. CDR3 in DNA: TGTGCCAGCAGCCATGGCAGGGAAGCTTTCTTT.